Listed here are 29 T cell receptor beta chains from one sample, sequenced in a study of vaccination and CD4 T cells after COVID-19. Each CDR3 protein is one row after TCRdb ran MiXCR on the PCR reads. The table includes around 20,000 distinct CDR3 sequences, under 75% detected once. The sample consisted of CD4+ T cells from blood, taken before SARS-CoV-2 vaccination. The receptor set was obtained from a human donor who had recovered from COVID-19.

The CDR3 is CASKGLGTGQKFNEQFF. The CDR3, as DNA: TGTGCCAGCAAGGGGCTGGGGACAGGTCAAAAATTCAATGAGCAGTTCTTC. The chain carries TRBV27 and TRBJ2-1, with TRBD1 identical over 8 bases. The CDR3 is made up of 17 amino acids. Germline V gene lookup returns CDR1 MNHEY and CDR2 SMNVEV (reference sequence). J lost 6 bases, V lost 7 bases, and 17 bases had no gene match.

V and J are TRBV18 and TRBJ1-1, with unresolved D. Germline assignment: CDR1 KGHSH and CDR2 LQKENI. The CDR3 is 12 residues long. Trimming removed 3 bases from V and 8 bases from J, with 10 bases in between. CDR3 bases: TGTGCCAGCTCACCGGGGAGAACCGAAGCTTTCTTT. As protein: CASSPGRTEAFF.

The rearrangement joins TRBV6-1 to TRBJ2-1; TRBD2 aligns across 13 bases. The CDR3 totals 15 residues. Germline CDR1 and CDR2: MNHNS and SASEGT. V gave up 10 bases and J gave up 7 bases; unmatched junction bases: 10. This CDR3 is CATDLGGLAGNEQFF. The CDR3 coding sequence is TGTGCCACCGACCTAGGGGGACTAGCGGGAAATGAGCAGTTCTTC.

CDR3 coding DNA: TGTGCCAGCAGTCTCAATTCTGGAAACACCATATATTTT. It translates to CASSLNSGNTIYF. The chain couples TRBV12-3 or TRBV12-4 to TRBJ1-3; D call uncertain. With 5 bases removed from V and 1 base from J, the gap between germline ends came to 6 bases. The CDR3 runs 13 residues.

The chain has TRBV27 and TRBJ2-7; no firm D call. The length of the CDR3 is 14 residues. The germline gives CDR1 MNHEY, CDR2 SMNVEV (reference sequence). Trimming took off 5 bases at V and 0 bases at J, with 11 bases between the two ends. CDR3 region: CASSLRLSSYEQYF. The CDR3 DNA reads TGTGCCAGCAGTCTGCGACTGAGCTCCTACGAGCAGTACTTC.

The chain combines TRBV12-5 with TRBJ2-3; TRBD2 aligns across 11 bases. The CDR3 has 17 amino acids. Per germline, CDR1 LGHNT and CDR2 FRNRAP. V shed 1 base and J 2 bases; nucleotides not matched to a gene: 5. The CDR3 nucleotides are TGTGCTAGTGGTTTGGGGACACTAGCGGGAGCCACAGATACGCAGTATTTT. Its protein product is CASGLGTLAGATDTQYF.

V gene TRBV27 combines with J gene TRBJ2-7; TRBD1 might be the D (5 bases). Deletions cut 5 bases from V and 0 bases from J, with 11 bases between. Germline CDR1 is MNHEY and CDR2 is SMNVEV (reference sequence). This CDR3 is built from 14 residues. CDR3 DNA sequence: TGTGCCAGCAGTGCCAGGGTTGGCTCCTACGAGCAGTACTTC. As protein: CASSARVGSYEQYF.

The V gene is TRBV19, the J gene TRBJ2-2, with 11 bases identical to TRBD2. The trim removed 5 bases at V and 3 bases at J, leaving 2 bases unmatched. The germline V gene has CDR1 LNHDA and CDR2 SQIVND (reference sequence). There are 15 residues in the CDR3. The CDR3 DNA is TGTGCCAGTAGTCGACTAGCGGGACACACCGGGGAGCTGTTTTTT. This translates into CASSRLAGHTGELFF.

J is TRBJ2-1 and V is TRBV27; unclear D gene. Germline V gives CDR1 MNHEY, CDR2 SMNVEV (reference sequence). Between the trimmed V and J ends, which lost 4 bases and 12 bases, there was a span of 19 bases. There are 14 residues in the CDR3. The CDR3 loop is CASSSTKGSWGQFF. As DNA, the CDR3 is TGTGCCAGCAGTTCCACTAAAGGCTCTTGGGGGCAGTTCTTC.

The rearrangement joins TRBV24-1 to TRBJ2-7, with 7 positions matching TRBD2. Germline values: CDR1 KGHDR, CDR2 SFDVKD. CDR3 length equals 17 residues. With V trimmed by 5 bases and J by 2 bases, 14 bases remained unmatched. The chain's CDR3 is CATSGGGLGQTAYEQYF. The CDR3 DNA is TGTGCCACCAGTGGGGGCGGACTAGGCCAAACAGCCTACGAGCAGTACTTC.

In its sample, this clonotype was seen a few times. The rearrangement joins TRBV20-1 to TRBJ1-5; D gene uncertain. The V and J ends lost 3 bases and 7 bases respectively, with 13 bases between them. Germline assignment: CDR1 DFQATT and CDR2 SNEGSKA (reference sequence). This CDR3 has 13 residues. CDR3 bases: TGCAGTGCTAGGGCAACATCGAGGCAGCCCCAGCATTTT. Translating gives CSARATSRQPQHF.

The chain couples TRBV12-3 or TRBV12-4 to TRBJ1-2, with no clear D. The CDR3 has 12 residues. Trimming removed 4 bases from V and 0 bases from J, with 3 bases in between. The CDR3 nucleotides are TGTGCCAGCAGTTCCTCTAACTATGGCTACACCTTC. Its protein product is CASSSSNYGYTF.

The V call is TRBV6-5, the J call TRBJ2-7, with no clear D. V gave up 0 bases and J gave up 9 bases, with 9 bases separating them. The CDR3 totals 12 residues. The germline CDR1 and CDR2 sequences are MNHEY and SVGAGI. The CDR3 loop reads CASSYSTNAQYF. CDR3 DNA sequence: TGTGCCAGCAGTTACTCGACCAACGCGCAGTACTTC.

The rearrangement uses TRBV29-1 and TRBJ2-3; no firm D call. CDR3 length equals 10 residues. Trimming took off 6 bases at V and 6 bases at J, with 7 bases between the two ends. Germline CDR1 reads SQVTM; CDR2 reads ANQGSEA. The CDR3 coding sequence is TGCAGCGTCCCAGTGGATACGCAGTATTTT. As protein: CSVPVDTQYF.

This clonotype came up once. V is TRBV7-8 and J is TRBJ2-2; 9 bases match TRBD1. The CDR3 is 16 residues long. Germline loops: CDR1 SGHVS, CDR2 FQNEAQ. Trimming cost V 5 bases and J 4 bases; bases outside gene matches: 8. This CDR3 is CASSPQGQGGTGELFF. Here the CDR3 DNA reads TGTGCCAGCAGCCCGCAGGGACAGGGCGGCACCGGGGAGCTGTTTTTT.

The rearrangement joins TRBV20-1 to TRBJ2-5; a possible D gene is TRBD1 (5 bases). Trimming shortened V by 2 bases and J by 5 bases, and 18 bases separated the two germline ends. Germline V lookup: CDR1 DFQATT, CDR2 SNEGSKA (reference sequence). The CDR3 consists of 15 residues. The CDR3 DNA is TGCAGTGCTAGATCATGGGGCCCCCTTGGGGAGACCCAGTACTTC. It codes for CSARSWGPLGETQYF.

The gene calls are TRBV28 and TRBJ2-5; D is ambiguous. V lost 3 bases and J lost 2, with 10 bases in between. CDR1 and CDR2 from the germline V gene are MDHEN and SYDVKM. The CDR3 covers 14 residues. CDR3 in amino acids: CASSFLTDQETQYF. DNA of the CDR3: TGTGCCAGCAGTTTTCTCACAGATCAAGAGACCCAGTACTTC.

Here the CDR3 DNA reads TGTGCCAGCAGTGATTTCGCGGGTTACACCGGGGAGCTGTTTTTT. This sequence encodes CASSDFAGYTGELFF. The gene calls are TRBV25-1 and TRBJ2-2, with D maybe TRBD2 (5 bases). CDR3 length: 15 residues. Germline V gene data show CDR1 as MGHDK and CDR2 as SYGVNS. Trimming took off 3 bases at V and 3 bases at J, with 11 bases between the two ends.

The CDR3 reads CASSWQVTDTQYF. DNA of the CDR3: TGTGCCAGCAGTTGGCAGGTGACAGATACGCAGTATTTT. J is TRBJ2-3 and V is TRBV6-5; no firm D call. CDR3 length: 13 residues. V lost 4 bases, J lost 3 bases, and 8 bases lay in between. The germline V gene encodes CDR1 MNHEY and CDR2 SVGAGI.

This sequence joins TRBV10-2 and TRBJ2-4, with 9 bases fitting TRBD1. The germline gives CDR1 WSHSY, CDR2 SAAADI. Losses at the gene ends were 3 bases for V and 7 bases for J; bases not matched to a gene: 7. The CDR3 covers 15 residues. CDR3 amino acids: CASSETRDRDNIQYF. The CDR3 DNA sequence: TGCGCCAGCAGTGAAACCCGGGACAGGGACAACATTCAGTACTTC.

The chain employs TRBV2 and TRBJ2-2; no clear D. V lost 4 bases and J 6 bases, leaving 9 bases between the germline ends. The CDR3 covers 13 residues. The germline V gene has CDR1 SNHLY and CDR2 FYNNEI. CDR3 sequence: CASSGQAPGELFF. DNA for the CDR3: TGTGCCAGCAGTGGGCAGGCCCCCGGGGAGCTGTTTTTT.

The J gene is TRBJ1-5, the V gene TRBV19, with TRBD1 matching 8 bases. This CDR3 is built from 16 residues. Trimming at V came to 6 bases and at J to 2 bases, leaving 9 bases not matched to a gene. Germline V gives CDR1 LNHDA, CDR2 SQIVND (reference sequence). For the CDR3, the DNA is TGTGCCAGTAGCAACCGACAGGGGAGTGGCAATCAGCCCCAGCATTTT. Translation: CASSNRQGSGNQPQHF.

The rearrangement joins TRBV19 to TRBJ2-3; perhaps TRBD2 as D (6 bases). Germline-derived CDR1 and CDR2 are LNHDA and SQIVND (reference sequence). The germline V and J ends were trimmed by 8 bases and 2 bases, with 8 bases remaining between them. CDR3 length equals 12 residues. Written as DNA, the CDR3 is TGTGCCAGTCGGCGGGACACAGATACGCAGTATTTT. Its translation: CASRRDTDTQYF.

This sequence joins TRBV6-1 and TRBJ2-1; 8 bases agree with TRBD2. The CDR3 length is 14 residues. V lost 4 bases, J lost 10 bases, and 9 bases stayed unmatched. From germline, CDR1 is MNHNS and CDR2 SASEGT. The CDR3: CASSAGAGAEEQFF. For the CDR3, the DNA is TGTGCCAGCAGTGCAGGAGCGGGAGCGGAGGAGCAGTTCTTC.

The chain employs TRBV11-3 and TRBJ2-3; D is undetermined. The CDR3 loop spans 15 amino acids. Germline V gene sequence: CDR1 SGHNT, CDR2 YENEEA. Trimming stripped 1 base from V and 2 bases from J, with 10 bases between. The CDR3 region is CASSLGTVNTDTQYF. The CDR3 nucleotides read TGTGCCAGCAGCTTAGGCACAGTCAACACAGATACGCAGTATTTT. The whole variable domain, remainder taken from reference TRBV11-3 and TRBJ2-3, is EAGVVQSPRYKIIEKKQPVAFWCNPISGHNTLYWYLQNLGQGPELLIRYENEEAVDDSQLPKDRFSAERLKGVDSTLKIQPAELGDSAVYLCASSLGTVNTDTQYFGPGTRLTVL.

The chain is built from TRBV20-1 and TRBJ1-5; no clear D gene. Germline-derived CDR1 and CDR2 are DFQATT and SNEGSKA (reference sequence). Trimming left V 3 bases short and J 6 bases short, with 9 bases between. CDR3 size: 12 residues. The CDR3 DNA reads as TGCAGTGCTAGTTCAGTCCGTCAGCCCCAGCATTTT. It translates to CSASSVRQPQHF.

The V call is TRBV6-1, the J call TRBJ2-1; tentatively, D is TRBD2 (5 bases). The CDR3 contains 16 residues. From germline, CDR1 is MNHNS and CDR2 SASEGT. Trimming pared 7 bases from V and 0 bases from J, leaving 16 bases between. In DNA form, the CDR3 reads TGTGCCAGCAACCATGGGCGGGTAAGCTCCTACAATGAGCAGTTCTTC. As protein: CASNHGRVSSYNEQFF.

V gene TRBV10-3 combines with J gene TRBJ2-3; D call uncertain. CDR1 ENHRY and CDR2 SYGVKD come from the germline V gene. The CDR3 totals 13 residues. V was shortened by 10 bases and J by 6 bases, with 17 bases between the two germline ends. The CDR3 loop reads CATKRREGDTQYF. DNA of the CDR3: TGTGCCACAAAACGGCGCGAAGGTGATACGCAGTATTTT.

The V gene is TRBV7-9, the J gene TRBJ2-1; the match to TRBD1 covers 9 bases. This CDR3 is 16 amino acids long. CDR1 SEHNR and CDR2 FQNEAQ come from the germline V gene (reference sequence). The J segment lost 7 bases and the V segment lost 5 bases, leaving 12 bases of the junction unmatched. Here the CDR3 DNA reads TGTGCCAGCAGCGGAACAGGGGGCGAAAAACATAATGAGCAGTTCTTC. As protein: CASSGTGGEKHNEQFF. Using reference TRBV7-9 and TRBJ2-1 for the parts outside the CDR3, the full variable domain is DTGVSQNPRHKITKRGQNVTFRCDPISEHNRLYWYRQTLGQGPEFLTYFQNEAQLEKSRLLSDRFSAERPKGSFSTLEIQRTEQGDSAMYLCASSGTGGEKHNEQFFGPGTRLTVL.